One sample yielded the 17 T cell receptor beta chains listed below, sequenced in a study of OX40 agonist ivuxolimab in advanced cancers. Here immunoSEQ multiplex PCR was the method, and the copy in TCRdb shows in-frame clones only, minus some. The sample lists tens of thousands of clones, nearly 90% occurring once. The sample was CD4+ or CD8+ T cells sorted from blood, taken in a trial of the OX40 agonist ivuxolimab. All receptors come from an adult with an advanced solid tumor such as melanoma, head and neck, liver or kidney cancer.

The genes are TRBV5-5 and TRBJ2-7; 8 bases fit TRBD1. The germline V gene encodes CDR1 SGHKS and CDR2 YYEKEE (reference sequence). V trimming: 2 bases; J trimming: 1 base; junction bases outside the gene matches: 8. The CDR3 is 16 residues long. The CDR3 reads CASSFGTGTGSYEQYF. The CDR3 DNA reads as TGTGCCAGCAGCTTCGGAACCGGGACAGGTTCCTACGAGCAGTACTTC.

The J gene is TRBJ2-1, the V gene TRBV7-3; the D is unclear. This CDR3 has 14 amino acids. Germline V lookup: CDR1 SGHTA, CDR2 FQGTGA. The germline V and J ends were trimmed by 2 bases and 6 bases, with 11 bases remaining between them. The CDR3 DNA reads as TGTGCCAGCAGCTTATTAGGCCACCTCAATGAGCAGTTCTTC. Translation gives CASSLLGHLNEQFF.

The chain is built from TRBV18 and TRBJ2-6; D unclear. This CDR3 spans 15 amino acids. Germline V gene sequence: CDR1 KGHSH, CDR2 LQKENI. Trimming left V 4 bases short and J 0 bases short, with 7 bases between. CDR3 sequence: CASSRLNSGANVLTF. The CDR3 bases are TGTGCCAGCTCACGCCTGAACTCTGGGGCCAACGTCCTGACTTTC. Combining the CDR3 with reference TRBV18 and TRBJ2-6 gives the whole variable domain NAGVMQNPRHLVRRRGQEARLRCSPMKGHSHVYWYRQLPEEGLKFMVYLQKENIIDESGMPKERFSAEFPKEGPSILRIQQVVRGDSAAYFCASSRLNSGANVLTFGAGSRLTVL.

The CDR3 DNA reads as TGCGCCAGCAGTCGTACAGGGGAACAAGAGACCCAGTACTTC. It is translated as CASSRTGEQETQYF. The chain combines TRBV5-1 with TRBJ2-5, with 7 bases matching TRBD1. Germline trimming cut 5 bases from V and 2 bases from J; bases unmatched to any gene: 6. CDR1 and CDR2 from the germline V gene are SGHRS and YFSETQ. There are 14 residues in the CDR3.

CDR3 loop: CASSPLGVGEAFF. The CDR3 DNA follows: TGTGCCAGCTCACCATTGGGGGTAGGGGAAGCTTTCTTT. V is TRBV18 and J is TRBJ1-1; D possibly corresponds to TRBD1 (5 bases). V dropped 2 bases and J dropped 8 bases, with 12 bases sitting between them. This CDR3 contains 13 residues. The germline V gene has CDR1 KGHSH and CDR2 LQKENI.

The V call is TRBV11-2, the J call TRBJ2-1; D is possibly TRBD1 (5 bases). The ends were cut back, 5 bases at V and 5 bases at J, with 22 bases in the middle. From germline, CDR1 is SGHAT and CDR2 FQNNGV. This CDR3 has 17 residues. Here the CDR3 reads CASSPNPAGLSDNEQFF. The CDR3 nucleotides are TGTGCCAGCAGCCCGAATCCGGCAGGGTTAAGCGACAATGAGCAGTTCTTC.

The chain joins TRBV5-1 to TRBJ2-5, with D hard to call. Germline V lookup: CDR1 SGHRS, CDR2 YFSETQ. The germline V and J ends were trimmed by 2 bases and 0 bases, with 5 bases remaining between them. The CDR3 loop spans 13 amino acids. CDR3 protein: CASSLTHQETQYF. The CDR3, as DNA: TGCGCCAGCAGCTTAACCCACCAAGAGACCCAGTACTTC.

V gene TRBV4-2 combines with J gene TRBJ2-2; no reliable D call. Germline V gives CDR1 LGHNA, CDR2 YNFKEQ. The ends were cut back, 1 base at V and 2 bases at J, with 5 bases in the middle. CDR3 length equals 14 residues. CDR3 amino acids: CASSQVTNTGELFF. The CDR3 coding sequence is TGTGCCAGCAGCCAAGTGACCAACACCGGGGAGCTGTTTTTT.

The J gene is TRBJ1-4, the V gene TRBV18; weak D call: TRBD1 (6 bases). Trimming pared 3 bases from V and 1 base from J, leaving 12 bases between. Germline CDR1 reads KGHSH; CDR2 reads LQKENI. The CDR3 is 16 residues long. The CDR3 coding sequence is TGTGCCAGCTCACCTTCCTTACAGGGAACTAATGAAAAACTGTTTTTT. Residues: CASSPSLQGTNEKLFF.

The J gene is TRBJ2-2, the V gene TRBV9, with D tentatively TRBD2 (6 bases). Looked up from germline, CDR1 is SGDLS and CDR2 is YYNGEE. Deletions cut 0 bases from V and 5 bases from J, with 11 bases between. CDR3 length equals 15 residues. The CDR3 DNA sequence: TGTGCCAGCAGCGTAGGGACTGGAGGGACCGGGGAGCTGTTTTTT. Its protein product is CASSVGTGGTGELFF.

For this clone: This sample also contains other DNA sequences that code for the same CDR3. In DNA, the CDR3 is TGTGCCAGCAGTTCCACGGGACTAGCGACTGGAGTGCAGTACTTC. Translated: CASSSTGLATGVQYF. The chain carries TRBV28 and TRBJ2-7; TRBD2 matches 10 bases. CDR3 length equals 15 residues. J was trimmed by 9 bases and V by 4 bases; bases with no gene match: 12. The germline CDR1 and CDR2 sequences are MDHEN and SYDVKM.

The CDR3 loop reads CAIRAGGFGYTF. The CDR3 DNA follows: TGTGCCATCAGGGCAGGGGGCTTTGGCTACACCTTC. The rearrangement uses TRBV10-3 and TRBJ1-2, with TRBD1 matching 8 bases. Germline assignment: CDR1 ENHRY and CDR2 SYGVKD. The CDR3 is 12 amino acids. J was trimmed by 7 bases and V by 6 bases; bases with no gene match: 4.

The gene calls are TRBV5-4 and TRBJ2-2; D not resolved. Germline V CDR1 and CDR2: SGHNT, YYREEE (reference sequence). CDR3 length: 14 residues. V was pared by 1 base and J by 5 bases, with 9 bases between. The CDR3 spells CASSLYSNTGELFF. CDR3 nucleotide sequence: TGTGCCAGCAGCTTGTACAGTAATACCGGGGAGCTGTTTTTT.

V usage is TRBV5-4 and J usage is TRBJ2-2; perhaps D is TRBD1 or TRBD2 (5 bases each). The CDR3 extends over 14 amino acids. The germline V gene has CDR1 SGHNT and CDR2 YYREEE (reference sequence). V gave up 4 bases and J gave up 4 bases, with 11 bases separating them. The CDR3 loop is CASSTGTPTGELFF. The CDR3 nucleotides read TGTGCCAGCAGCACCGGGACCCCCACCGGGGAGCTGTTTTTT. The full variable domain, rest sourced from reference TRBV5-4 and TRBJ2-2, is ETGVTQSPTHLIKTRGQQVTLRCSSQSGHNTVSWYQQALGQGPQFIFQYYREEENGRGNFPPRFSGLQFPNYSSELNVNALELDDSALYLCASSTGTPTGELFFGEGSRLTVL.

This clone appeared a single time. V gene TRBV7-9 combines with J gene TRBJ2-1, with D tentatively TRBD1 (6 bases). CDR1 is SEHNR, CDR2 FQNEAQ, per germline (reference sequence). Trimming stripped 5 bases from V and 4 bases from J, with 15 bases between. CDR3 size: 15 residues. The CDR3 loop is CASSPSDRGYNEQFF. The CDR3 nucleotides read TGTGCCAGCAGCCCCTCGGACAGAGGGTACAATGAGCAGTTCTTC. Full variable domain (rest looked up from reference TRBV7-9 and TRBJ2-1): DTGVSQNPRHKITKRGQNVTFRCDPISEHNRLYWYRQTLGQGPEFLTYFQNEAQLEKSRLLSDRFSAERPKGSFSTLEIQRTEQGDSAMYLCASSPSDRGYNEQFFGPGTRLTVL.

This chain connects TRBV10-3 to TRBJ2-7, with 8 nucleotides matching TRBD2. The CDR3 length is 12 residues. The germline CDR1 and CDR2 sequences are ENHRY and SYGVKD. The V gene end was trimmed by 6 bases and the J gene end by 5 bases; junction bases not matched to a gene: 3. In DNA form, the CDR3 reads TGTGCCATCAGCGGACTAGCTGACGAGCAGTACTTC. This encodes CAISGLADEQYF.

This chain connects TRBV28 to TRBJ1-4; D ambiguous. The CDR3 consists of 14 residues. V was trimmed by 3 bases and J by 6 bases, leaving 11 bases between them. Germline loops: CDR1 MDHEN, CDR2 SYDVKM. CDR3 sequence: CASSFPTVDEKLFF. CDR3 coding DNA: TGTGCCAGCAGTTTCCCAACTGTGGATGAAAAACTGTTTTTT.